The T cell receptor beta chain under discussion was sequenced for a study of T cell responses to AZD1222 COVID-19 vaccine. For the study at large: Pooled samples include second doses given at about 4 or 12 weeks.

The method was immunoSEQ multiplex PCR; TCRdb's version includes in-frame clones alone and lacks a portion of them. The sample includes about 100,000 clones, around 90% of them seen just once. Note on this clone: Its antigen is undetermined.

Study conclusions and caveats: Donors were largely white British and mainly female; clonal diversity was possibly underestimated.

This sample comprised peripheral blood, obtained on day 0 of AZD1222 vaccination. This TCR derives from an adult in good health.

The DNA of the CDR3 is TGCGCCAGCAGATTAGACCGTAACTATGGCTACACCTTC. Amino acids: CASRLDRNYGYTF. The genes are TRBV5-1 and TRBJ1-2; D remains unclear. The CDR3 consists of 13 residues. V lost 5 bases and J 1 base, leaving 9 bases between the germline ends. Germline V gene lookup returns CDR1 SGHRS and CDR2 YFSETQ.